This T cell receptor (beta chain) was sequenced during a study of PD-L1 blockade in urothelial cancer. V lost 6 bases to trimming and J lost 3 bases, with 17 bases between them. Germline values: CDR1 MNHNS, CDR2 SASEGT. CDR3 length equals 15 residues. Clones were sequenced by immunoSEQ multiplex PCR, and TCRdb holds only the in-frame ones, with some missing. This sample has about 130,000 clones, with roughly 83% found just once. Specified time point: pretreatment peripheral blood. The TCR comes from a man aged 50-60 years with urothelial cancer. The chain employs TRBV6-1 and TRBJ2-5; D is ambiguous. The sample consisted of PBMCs, taken around atezolizumab (anti-PD-L1) treatment. CDR3 protein: CASRHPPPVKETQYF. CDR3 DNA: TGTGCCAGCAGGCACCCCCCCCCAGTAAAAGAGACCCAGTACTTC.